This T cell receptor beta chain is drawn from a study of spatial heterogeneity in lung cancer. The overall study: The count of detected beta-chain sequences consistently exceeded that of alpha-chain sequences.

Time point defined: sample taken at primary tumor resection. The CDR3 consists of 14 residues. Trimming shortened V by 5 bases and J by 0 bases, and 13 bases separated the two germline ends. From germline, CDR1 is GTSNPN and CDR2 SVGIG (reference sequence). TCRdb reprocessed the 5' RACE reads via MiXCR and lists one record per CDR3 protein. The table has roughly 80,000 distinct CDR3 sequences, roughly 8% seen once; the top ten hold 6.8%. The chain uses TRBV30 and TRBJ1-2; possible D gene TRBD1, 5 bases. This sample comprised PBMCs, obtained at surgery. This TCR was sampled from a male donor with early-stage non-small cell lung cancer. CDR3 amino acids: CAWSFGGANYGYTF. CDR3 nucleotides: TGTGCCTGGTCCTTCGGGGGAGCTAACTATGGCTACACCTTC. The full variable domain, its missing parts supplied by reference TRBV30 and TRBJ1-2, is SQTIHQWPATLVQPVGSPLSLECTVEGTSNPNLYWYRQAAGRGLQLLFYSVGIGQISSEVPQNLSASRPQDRQFILSSKKLLLSDSGFYLCAWSFGGANYGYTFGSGTRLTVV.